The TCR beta chain described here comes from a study of blood T cell repertoires in COVID-19. Recruits, aged roughly 18 to 89 years, lived in some 25 US areas. The method was immunoSEQ multiplex PCR; TCRdb's version includes in-frame clones alone and lacks a portion of them. Of approximately 210,000 clones in the sample, around 86% are singletons; the top ten hold 8.5% to 10%. This clone was seen a few times. Looked up from germline, CDR1 is SNHLY and CDR2 is FYNNEI. This CDR3 has 17 residues. J lost 12 bases, V lost 1 base, and 20 bases had no gene match. The sample consisted of PBMCs or T cells enriched from blood (not recorded which). The clonotype was recovered from a woman aged 45-65 years with acute COVID-19. This chain uses TRBV2 with TRBJ1-1; 7 bases map to TRBD1. CDR3 region: CASSEVLSNPGGMMPFF. Here the CDR3 DNA reads TGTGCCAGCAGTGAAGTCCTCTCCAACCCAGGGGGGATGATGCCTTTCTTT.